The 18 T cell receptor beta chains in this list originate from one sample, sequenced in a study of breast tumors, draining lymph nodes, adjacent tissues. TCRdb used MiXCR to reprocess the multiplex PCR reads, holding one entry per CDR3 protein. The sample includes tens of thousands of distinct CDR3 sequences, roughly 19% of them seen just once. Breast cancer patients provided tissue from their axillary draining lymph nodes. Sequencing was done on a sample of axillary lymph node tissue. The receptors were gathered from a female donor with breast cancer. Some clones in this sample may be carry-over from other donors' samples.

The J gene is TRBJ2-5, the V gene TRBV25-1; D not certain. This CDR3 region has 13 residues. Looked up from germline, CDR1 is MGHDK and CDR2 is SYGVNS. V was pared by 6 bases and J by 13 bases, with 21 bases between. This CDR3 is CASRLGRQEARYF. DNA of the CDR3: TGTGCCAGCAGACTCGGACGGCAAGAGGCCCGGTACTTC.

In this sample, this clonotype turned up many times. The rearrangement joins TRBV15 to TRBJ1-4; D is unresolved. The V end lost 4 bases, the J end lost 0 bases, and 9 bases lay between the germline ends. The germline CDR1 and CDR2 sequences are LNHNV and YYDKDF (reference sequence). The CDR3 has 15 amino acids. The CDR3 nucleotides read TGTGCCACCAGCACCTTGGGTGCAACTAATGAAAAACTGTTTTTT. As protein: CATSTLGATNEKLFF. The whole variable domain, remainder taken from reference TRBV15 and TRBJ1-4, is DAMVIQNPRYQVTQFGKPVTLSCSQTLNHNVMYWYQQKSSQAPKLLFHYYDKDFNNEADTPDNFQSRRPNTSFCFLDIRSPGLGDTAMYLCATSTLGATNEKLFFGSGTQLSVL.

This clonotype was seen ten or more times. This rearrangement joins TRBV6-4 to TRBJ2-1; 7 bases map to TRBD2. Losses at the gene ends were 4 bases for V and 6 bases for J; bases not matched to a gene: 6. The CDR3 extends over 14 amino acids. CDR1 MRHNA and CDR2 SNTAGT come from the germline V gene. CDR3 DNA sequence: TGTGCCAGCAGTGTTTCCGGGAGGACCAATGAGCAGTTCTTC. This sequence encodes CASSVSGRTNEQFF.

The chain combines TRBV5-6 with TRBJ1-1, with TRBD1 matching over 8 bases. CDR3 length equals 14 residues. V lost 3 bases to trimming and J lost 5 bases; unmatched junction nucleotides: 6. Germline values: CDR1 SGHDT, CDR2 YYEEEE. In DNA, the CDR3 is TGTGCCAGCAGCTGGGCAGGGGGCCGGACTGAAGCTTTCTTT. Its translation is CASSWAGGRTEAFF.

The sample holds many counts of this clonotype. The rearrangement uses TRBV2 and TRBJ2-5; 10 nucleotides align to TRBD2. Germline values: CDR1 SNHLY, CDR2 FYNNEI. The CDR3 is 15 residues long. V trimming: 6 bases; J trimming: 1 base; junction bases outside the gene matches: 5. CDR3 sequence (DNA): TGTGCCAGCAGAAGATCTAGCGGGAGCCAAGAGACCCAGTACTTC. This translates into CASRRSSGSQETQYF.

This clonotype was detected many times. This rearrangement joins TRBV29-1 to TRBJ2-1; 10 bases agree with TRBD2. Germline V gene data show CDR1 as SQVTM and CDR2 as ANQGSEA. The CDR3 covers 15 residues. The V and J ends lost 3 bases and 6 bases, in that order; junction bases with no gene match: 8. The CDR3 DNA sequence: TGCAGCGTTGACCGGGGGACTAGCGCCGGCAATGAGCAGTTCTTC. Its translation is CSVDRGTSAGNEQFF.

The genes are TRBV19 and TRBJ1-1; D remains unclear. The V end lost 3 bases, the J end lost 4 bases, and 9 bases lay between the germline ends. From germline, CDR1 is LNHDA and CDR2 SQIVND (reference sequence). The CDR3 loop spans 13 amino acids. This CDR3 reads CASSIGLGTEAFF. CDR3 coding DNA: TGTGCCAGTAGTATCGGATTAGGCACTGAAGCTTTCTTT.

This clonotype was seen ten or more times. The V call is TRBV20-1, the J call TRBJ2-1; TRBD2 matches 7 bases. Germline values: CDR1 DFQATT, CDR2 SNEGSKA (reference sequence). This CDR3 has 13 residues. V lost 3 bases, J lost 7 bases, and 6 bases stayed unmatched. The CDR3 region has the DNA TGCAGTGCTAGCGCGGGAGCGTCTAATGAGCAGTTCTTC. This gives the protein CSASAGASNEQFF.

This clonotype was observed a single time. As the CDR3 is not closed by the conserved phenylalanine or tryptophan, this likely results from a read error. This chain joins TRBV6-1 and TRBJ2-5; D is perhaps TRBD2 (6 bases). The V and J ends lost 5 bases and 4 bases respectively, with 23 bases between them. Per germline, CDR1 MNHNS and CDR2 SASEGT. This CDR3 region has 17 residues. CDR3 sequence: CASSYRPRGGGGETQYL. The CDR3 coding sequence is TGTGCCAGCAGTTATCGACCCCGGGGTGGGGGAGGAGAGACCCAGTACCTC.

In its sample, this clonotype was seen many times. The chain links TRBV15 to TRBJ1-5; unclear D gene. Germline values: CDR1 LNHNV, CDR2 YYDKDF (reference sequence). Trimming left V 0 bases short and J 15 bases short, with 12 bases between. The CDR3 spans 12 residues. The CDR3 sequence: CATSRDRDVRHF. The CDR3 region has the DNA TGTGCCACCAGCAGAGACCGGGATGTACGGCATTTT.

This clonotype was recorded at least ten times. The chain has TRBV20-1 and TRBJ2-7, with 7 bases aligning to TRBD2. Germline CDR1 DFQATT, CDR2 SNEGSKA (reference sequence). The trim removed 6 bases at V and 5 bases at J, leaving 13 bases unmatched. The length of the CDR3 is 14 residues. Here the CDR3 reads CSASTEGGSHEQYF. The CDR3 bases are TGCAGTGCCTCAACGGAGGGAGGGTCCCACGAGCAGTACTTC.

This clonotype occurred once. This may stem from a read error, because a much larger clone lies one nucleotide away. Lacking the conserved final phenylalanine or tryptophan, this CDR3 likely reflects a read error. The DNA is omitted, as the CDR3 cannot be located on it reliably, and the CDR3 follows TCRdb's listing. The chain combines TRBV30 with TRBJ2-7. Germline values: CDR1 GTSNPN, CDR2 SVGIG (reference sequence). The CDR3 is made up of 10 amino acids, end residues included. CDR3: CAWSVRLGSI.

The CDR3 reads CASSNAGTGGNEQFF. The CDR3 DNA reads TGTGCCAGCAGCAACGCCGGGACAGGGGGCAATGAGCAGTTCTTC. The chain couples TRBV13 to TRBJ2-1; TRBD1 matches at 11 bases. The V gene end was trimmed by 5 bases and the J gene end by 6 bases; junction bases not matched to a gene: 6. Germline CDR1 and CDR2: PRHDT and FYEKMQ (reference sequence). This CDR3 has 15 residues.

This clonotype was seen ten or more times. This chain uses TRBV7-2 with TRBJ2-7; no definite D call. This CDR3 has 13 residues. V lost 4 bases, J lost 0 bases, and 7 bases lay in between. CDR1 is SGHTA and CDR2 is FQGNSA in the germline V gene. The CDR3 coding sequence is TGTGCCAGCAGCTCCCCACCCTCCTACGAGCAGTACTTC. This encodes CASSSPPSYEQYF.

This clonotype came up many times. The genes are TRBV5-1 and TRBJ2-2, with D maybe TRBD2 (5 bases). Deletions cut 1 base from V and 5 bases from J, with 21 bases between. Germline V gene sequence: CDR1 SGHRS, CDR2 YFSETQ. CDR3 length: 18 amino acids. This CDR3 reads CASSLRSGLTIGTGELFF. For the CDR3, the DNA is TGCGCCAGCAGCTTGCGGTCCGGACTCACCATAGGAACCGGGGAGCTGTTTTTT.

This clonotype was counted ten times or more. The rearrangement uses TRBV30 and TRBJ2-7; D may be TRBD1 (6 bases). The CDR3 length is 11 residues. V was shortened by 5 bases and J by 6 bases, with 11 bases between the two germline ends. Looked up from germline, CDR1 is GTSNPN and CDR2 is SVGIG (reference sequence). The CDR3 DNA reads TGTGCCTGGTCACAGGGTTTCGAGCAGTACTTC. Amino acids: CAWSQGFEQYF. Together with reference TRBV30 and TRBJ2-7, the CDR3 gives the full variable domain: SQTIHQWPATLVQPVGSPLSLECTVEGTSNPNLYWYRQAAGRGLQLLFYSVGIGQISSEVPQNLSASRPQDRQFILSSKKLLLSDSGFYLCAWSQGFEQYFGPGTRLTVT.

This clonotype was observed at least ten times. V usage is TRBV11-3 and J usage is TRBJ2-7; no reliable D call. The V gene lost 1 base and the J gene lost 2 bases, with 15 bases spanning the gap. Germline V gene lookup returns CDR1 SGHNT and CDR2 YENEEA. CDR3 length: 16 amino acids. The CDR3 coding sequence is TGTGCCAGCAGCTTAGTGCCCAGGTTGGCACCCTACGAGCAGTACTTC. This translates into CASSLVPRLAPYEQYF.

This clonotype came up many times. CDR3 DNA sequence: TGCAGCGTTCGTGAGAGCAATCAGCCCCAGTATTTT. Translation gives CSVRESNQPQYF. The rearrangement links TRBV29-1 to TRBJ1-5; D uncertain. The J call may be in error: the DNA end matches TRBJ2-3 better. The CDR3 covers 12 residues. CDR1 is SQVTM and CDR2 is ANQGSEA in the germline V gene.